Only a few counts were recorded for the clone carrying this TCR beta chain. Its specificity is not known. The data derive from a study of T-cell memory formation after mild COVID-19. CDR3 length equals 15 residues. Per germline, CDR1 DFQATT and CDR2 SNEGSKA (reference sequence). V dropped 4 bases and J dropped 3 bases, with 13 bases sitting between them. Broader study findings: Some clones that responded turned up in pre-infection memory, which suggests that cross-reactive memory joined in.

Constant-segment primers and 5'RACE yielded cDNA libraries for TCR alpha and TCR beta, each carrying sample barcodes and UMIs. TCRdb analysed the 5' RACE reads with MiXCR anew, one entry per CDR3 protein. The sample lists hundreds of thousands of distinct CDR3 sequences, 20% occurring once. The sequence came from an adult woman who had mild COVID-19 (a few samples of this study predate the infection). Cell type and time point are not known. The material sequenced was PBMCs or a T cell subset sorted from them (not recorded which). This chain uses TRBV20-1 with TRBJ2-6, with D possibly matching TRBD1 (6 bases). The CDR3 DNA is TGCAGTGCTACTCTAGGGGGTTATGGGGCCAACGTCCTGACTTTC. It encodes CSATLGGYGANVLTF.